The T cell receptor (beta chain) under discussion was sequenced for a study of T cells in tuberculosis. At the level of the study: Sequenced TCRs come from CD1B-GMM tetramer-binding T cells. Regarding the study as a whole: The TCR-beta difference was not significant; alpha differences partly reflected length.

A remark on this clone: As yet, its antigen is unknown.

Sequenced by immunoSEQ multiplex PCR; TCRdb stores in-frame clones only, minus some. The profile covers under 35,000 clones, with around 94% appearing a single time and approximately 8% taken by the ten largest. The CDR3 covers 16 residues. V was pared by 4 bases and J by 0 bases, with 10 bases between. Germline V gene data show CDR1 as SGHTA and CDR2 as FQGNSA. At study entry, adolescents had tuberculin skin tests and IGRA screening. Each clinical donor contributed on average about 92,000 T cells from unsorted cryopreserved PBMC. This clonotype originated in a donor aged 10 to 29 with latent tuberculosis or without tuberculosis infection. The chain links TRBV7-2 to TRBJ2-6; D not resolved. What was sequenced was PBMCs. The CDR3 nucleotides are TGTGCCAGCAGCTCACAGACAACCTCTGGGGCCAACGTCCTGACTTTC. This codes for CASSSQTTSGANVLTF.